Listed below are T cell receptor beta chains from one sample, sequenced in a study of T cell responses to AZD1222 COVID-19 vaccine. This table comes from immunoSEQ multiplex PCR, and its TCRdb copy is limited to in-frame clones, with some not included. The sample includes about 180,000 clones, about 91% of them seen just once. The sample in question was peripheral blood, obtained on day 0 of AZD1222 vaccination. These receptors were collected from an adult in good health. Both conserved end residues are part of each CDR3.

v_gene	j_gene	CDR3aa
TRBV30	TRBJ2-7	CAWGLAGEQYF
TRBV6-1	TRBJ2-7	CASSDTVGASREQYF
TRBV7-8	TRBJ2-2	CASSLREKDGELFF
TRBV28	TRBJ1-4	CASSRTGTGEKLFF
TRBV27	TRBJ2-1	CASSSTTGTSGTYNEQFF
TRBV19	TRBJ2-7	CASSIGTYEQYF
TRBV25-1	TRBJ2-1	CATTARGNEQFF
TRBV5-3	TRBJ1-2	CARSLTISRLSRVGYGYTF
TRBV7-3	TRBJ2-7	CASSPGTARYEQYF
TRBV5-5	TRBJ2-7	CASSLVNDEQYF
TRBV29-1	TRBJ1-4	CSVSGQGASNEKLFF
TRBV18	TRBJ1-1	CASSPQTMNTEAFF
TRBV30	TRBJ1-6	CAWSAAGLHNSPLHF
TRBV7-3	TRBJ2-7	CASSLDRGYEQYF
TRBV15	TRBJ1-1	CATSWVTGARGTEAFF
TRBV10-1	TRBJ2-7	CASSERQGGYEQYF
TRBV6-6	TRBJ1-4	CASSPWGGKEKLFF
TRBV7-6	TRBJ2-1	CASSLAAGGFNEQFF
TRBV5-1	TRBJ2-7	CASSLVPYEQYF
TRBV4-3	TRBJ1-4	CASSQERRAGNEKLFF
TRBV30	TRBJ2-3	CAWSPGGHGPDTQYF
TRBV28	TRBJ2-5	CASSFSQGEVETQYF
TRBV24-1	TRBJ2-1	CATSGIGLGEQFF
TRBV5-5	TRBJ2-7	CASSNTGNFYEQYF
TRBV19	TRBJ2-7	CASRTRLDTYEQYF
TRBV4-2	TRBJ1-2	CASSQEIGGQEYYGYTF
TRBV18	TRBJ2-7	CASSPPGGRTSSGQYF
TRBV3-1/TRBV3-2	TRBJ2-3	CASSQVRDTQYF
TRBV27	TRBJ2-7	CASSLLEPRVAGDYEQYF
TRBV3-1/TRBV3-2	TRBJ1-6	CASSQEFGSYNSPLHF
TRBV12-5	TRBJ2-7	CASGLVWDEQYF
TRBV28	TRBJ1-1	CASSPGQGAFRTEAFF
TRBV25-1	TRBJ2-3	CASSNPFLTEADTQYF
TRBV28	TRBJ1-5	CASRSSSGGLQHF
TRBV7-2	TRBJ2-5	CASSLAASGGLGETQYF
TRBV6-5	TRBJ1-1	CASSYSVGGHTEAFF
TRBV7-9	TRBJ1-1	CASSLLVRVNTEAFF
TRBV14	TRBJ2-7	CASSQDPFRERVNEQYF
TRBV19	TRBJ1-2	CASSIVERPFGGYTF
TRBV9	TRBJ1-4	CASSVSAGGNEKLFF
TRBV24-1	TRBJ1-2	CATSDRFNYGYTF
TRBV9	TRBJ1-3	CASSVTGASGNTIYF
TRBV19	TRBJ2-3	CASSPLSGTPFTDTQYF
TRBV14	TRBJ2-1	CASSPPPASYNEQFF
TRBV9	TRBJ2-2	CASSVGGGNTGELFF
TRBV21-1	TRBJ1-5	CASSKGTSGHQPQHF
TRBV21-1	TRBJ1-4	CASSPLGQDQPKPNEKLFF
TRBV6-5	TRBJ1-3	CASSFTLSGNTIYF
TRBV5-1	TRBJ2-2	CASSLVGGSTTGELFF
TRBV24-1	TRBJ1-5	CATSDSTDRNQPQHF
TRBV30	TRBJ2-7	CAWRQGNLYEQYF
TRBV28	TRBJ2-1	CASSRDRAAYNEQFF